Shown below are 16 T cell receptor beta chains from a single sample sequenced in a study of T cells in Graves' hyperthyroidism and ophthalmopathy. Researchers amplified the TCR beta CDR3 regions from RNA transcripts. HTBI primers were employed in a first-round RT-PCR of the TCR CDR3. TCRdb re-called the multiplex PCR reads through MiXCR, storing one row per CDR3 protein. Among around 490,000 distinct CDR3 sequences, approximately 20% were seen once, and the ten largest hold roughly 44%. The sample comprised blood. The origin of the receptors is a man aged 40-55 years with Graves' ophthalmopathy.

Ten or more counts support this clonotype. J is TRBJ2-5 and V is TRBV3-1; D ambiguous. The CDR3 runs 14 residues. Germline CDR1 and CDR2: LGHDT and YNNKEL (reference sequence). V lost 1 base and J lost 6, with 12 bases in between. In DNA, the CDR3 is TGTGCCAGCAGCCAAGGTGGTTCAGTGAAGACCCAGTACTTC. It encodes CASSQGGSVKTQYF.

The J gene is TRBJ2-7, the V gene TRBV18; 11 bases agree with TRBD1. Germline loops: CDR1 KGHSH, CDR2 LQKENI. The CDR3 length is 15 residues. Unmatched junction bases numbered 5, after V lost 1 base and J lost 6 bases. In nucleotides, the CDR3 is TGTGCCAGCTCACCACTCTCCGGGACAGGGGGCGAGCAGTACTTC. Protein: CASSPLSGTGGEQYF. Supplemented by reference TRBV18 and TRBJ2-7, the full variable domain reads NAGVMQNPRHLVRRRGQEARLRCSPMKGHSHVYWYRQLPEEGLKFMVYLQKENIIDESGMPKERFSAEFPKEGPSILRIQQVVRGDSAAYFCASSPLSGTGGEQYFGPGTRLTVT.

The J gene is TRBJ1-2, the V gene TRBV6-1; D might be TRBD1 (6 bases). The CDR3 sequence is 15 residues long. V gave up 6 bases and J gave up 4 bases, with 18 bases separating them. Per the germline V gene, CDR1 is MNHNS and CDR2 is SASEGT. CDR3 bases: TGTGCCAGCAGCAATATTCCGGGACAAGGCTATGGCTACACCTTC. It is translated as CASSNIPGQGYGYTF.

This clonotype was seen repeatedly, ten times or more. The rearrangement joins TRBV5-1 to TRBJ1-2; tentatively, D is TRBD1 (6 bases). Germline CDR1 SGHRS, CDR2 YFSETQ. CDR3 size: 15 residues. Trimming removed 4 bases at V and 0 bases at J, with 13 bases between. The CDR3 DNA sequence: TGCGCCAGCAGCCCTTCCGGGACAACTAACTATGGCTACACCTTC. Translating gives CASSPSGTTNYGYTF.

This clonotype was detected only a few times. The J gene is TRBJ2-7, the V gene TRBV4-3, with D possibly being TRBD2 (5 bases). V lost 2 bases and J lost 6, with 14 bases in between. The CDR3 is 14 amino acids. Per germline, CDR1 LGHNA and CDR2 YSLEER. The CDR3 region has the DNA TGCGCCAGCAGCCAAAAAGGCCTAGAGGGCGAGCAGTACTTC. It codes for CASSQKGLEGEQYF.

This clonotype appeared once. The chain joins TRBV4-3 to TRBJ2-1; D unclear. CDR1 is LGHNA, CDR2 YSLEER, per germline. This CDR3 has 16 amino acids. V was clipped by 4 bases and J by 0 bases, with 13 bases between them. CDR3: CASSRRSAPSYNEQFF. As DNA, the CDR3 is TGCGCCAGCAGCCGCCGATCCGCCCCCTCCTACAATGAGCAGTTCTTC.

This clonotype was seen repeatedly, ten times or more. The V and J genes are TRBV7-2 and TRBJ2-3; D is ambiguous. V was trimmed by 1 base and J by 1 base, leaving 9 bases between them. The germline V gene has CDR1 SGHTA and CDR2 FQGNSA. The CDR3 sequence is 15 residues long. CDR3 sequence (DNA): TGTGCCAGCAGCTTAGATCTCTTTGGCACAGATACGCAGTATTTT. Amino acids: CASSLDLFGTDTQYF.

This clonotype was seen a few times. The chain employs TRBV20-1 and TRBJ2-3; D unclear. The germline V gene has CDR1 DFQATT and CDR2 SNEGSKA (reference sequence). This CDR3 is 14 amino acids long. Trimming pared 3 bases from V and 0 bases from J, leaving 10 bases between. CDR3 amino acids: CSASATLSTDTQYF. CDR3 nucleotide sequence: TGCAGTGCTAGTGCGACCCTCAGCACAGATACGCAGTATTTT.

The rearrangement links TRBV12-3 or TRBV12-4 to TRBJ2-7; D gene unclear. The CDR3 runs 12 residues. Trimming removed 2 bases from V and 6 bases from J, with 8 bases in between. The CDR3 spells CASSLKPGEQYF. DNA for the CDR3: TGTGCCAGCAGTTTAAAACCTGGCGAGCAGTACTTC.

This clonotype has just a few counts. This chain joins TRBV20-1 and TRBJ2-1, with 10 bases aligning to TRBD1. J was trimmed by 2 bases and V by 6 bases; bases with no gene match: 4. The germline gives CDR1 DFQATT, CDR2 SNEGSKA (reference sequence). The CDR3 consists of 14 residues. The CDR3 spells CSAAGQGTYNEQFF. CDR3 DNA: TGCAGTGCCGCGGGACAGGGGACCTACAATGAGCAGTTCTTC.

This clonotype came up a few times. Because the CDR3's place on the DNA is in doubt, the DNA is left out and the CDR3 is given as listed by TCRdb. The chain employs TRBV12-3 or TRBV12-4 and TRBJ1-5; the table's D call of TRBD1 was not tested on the DNA. Termini included, the CDR3 measures 16 amino acids. Here the CDR3 reads CASSLAVGTGAAKMDF.

The table lists this clonotype with many counts. This chain uses TRBV7-2 with TRBJ1-2, with D maybe TRBD1 (5 bases). This CDR3 has 14 residues. From germline, CDR1 is SGHTA and CDR2 FQGNSA. Trimming cost V 3 bases and J 8 bases, with 16 bases left between them. The CDR3 DNA sequence: TGTGCCAGCAGCTTTCAGTCAGGGAGGGGAGGCTACACCTTC. Its translation is CASSFQSGRGGYTF.

This clonotype was seen many times. The rearrangement joins TRBV28 to TRBJ2-1, with 10 bases that match TRBD1. Per germline, CDR1 MDHEN and CDR2 SYDVKM. V was clipped by 6 bases and J by 7 bases; unmatched bases: 6. This CDR3 comprises 14 residues. In DNA, the CDR3 is TGTGCCAGCAGAGGACAGGGGGTTGCAAATGAGCAGTTCTTC. Translated, it gives CASRGQGVANEQFF.

The sample holds many counts of this clonotype. This chain links TRBV7-3 with TRBJ1-1; D is unclear. The CDR3 has 16 amino acids. Germline CDR1 is SGHTA and CDR2 is FQGTGA. Trimming stripped 5 bases from V and 10 bases from J, with 26 bases between. The chain's CDR3 is CASSPDGVPGPMGAFF. As DNA, the CDR3 is TGTGCCAGCAGCCCCGACGGGGTTCCCGGCCCCATGGGAGCTTTCTTT.

The gene calls are TRBV5-6 and TRBJ2-3, with a tentative D call TRBD1 (5 bases). The CDR3 spans 13 residues. V was clipped by 6 bases and J by 1 base, with 9 bases between them. Germline V gene lookup returns CDR1 SGHDT and CDR2 YYEEEE. CDR3 DNA sequence: TGTGCCAGCACGTCGACAGGCACAGATACGCAGTATTTT. Translation gives CASTSTGTDTQYF. The full variable domain, in which reference TRBV5-6 and TRBJ2-3 provide the parts outside the CDR3, is DAGVTQSPTHLIKTRGQQVTLRCSPKSGHDTVSWYQQALGQGPQFIFQYYEEEERQRGNFPDRFSGHQFPNYSSELNVNALLLGDSALYLCASTSTGTDTQYFGPGTRLTVL.

CDR3 protein: CASSSPGQGAEGNTDTQYF. Here the CDR3 DNA reads TGTGCCAGCAGTTCTCCGGGACAGGGGGCCGAAGGGAACACAGATACGCAGTATTTT. The chain recombines TRBV6-9 with TRBJ2-3, with 12 nucleotides matching TRBD1. Looked up from germline, CDR1 is MNHGY and CDR2 is SVAAGI. There are 19 residues in the CDR3. J lost 2 bases, V lost 4 bases, and 13 bases had no gene match.